These 23 T cell receptor beta chains share one sample of origin, sequenced in a study of vaccination effects on CD4 cells after COVID-19. TCRdb's table, derived via immunoSEQ multiplex PCR, lists solely in-frame clones and lacks some. This table holds around 55,000 clones, under 75% found once. Antigen-specific CD4+ T cells were expanded with viral peptide pools in the ViraFEST assay before sequencing. Cells that had been cultured for less than 13 days were the source of isolated CD4+ T cells. None of the vaccinated had previously contracted SARS-CoV-2, and their nucleocapsid antibodies tested negative. These receptors have no identified antigens. The sample here was CD4+ T cells from PBMCs cultured with SARS-CoV-2 spike peptides, taken before COVID-19 vaccination. Receptors originate from a human donor who received a COVID-19 vaccine.

The rearrangement links TRBV5-4 to TRBJ2-7; weak D call: TRBD2 (6 bases). The ends were cut back, 1 base at V and 3 bases at J, with 11 bases in the middle. The CDR3 is 14 residues long. Germline CDR1 is SGHNT and CDR2 is YYREEE (reference sequence). The CDR3 DNA sequence: TGTGCCAGCAGCTTGCGTGGGGGGATCTACGAGCAGTACTTC. This translates into CASSLRGGIYEQYF.

There are a few counts of this clone. The chain recombines TRBV5-1 with TRBJ1-1; D unclear. Germline CDR1 is SGHRS and CDR2 is YFSETQ. This CDR3 region has 15 residues. Trimming took off 0 bases at V and 2 bases at J, with 11 bases between the two ends. The DNA for the CDR3 is TGCGCCAGCAGCTTGGATGGTCCAGAAAACACTGAAGCTTTCTTT. Its protein is CASSLDGPENTEAFF.

A single count supports this clone. This CDR3 is CASTSWGALEQFF. CDR3 bases: TGTGCCAGCACCTCGTGGGGGGCCCTGGAGCAGTTCTTC. The gene calls are TRBV5-6 and TRBJ2-1, with D possibly called TRBD1 or TRBD2 (6 bases each). The length of the CDR3 is 13 residues. Trimming pared 6 bases from V and 10 bases from J, leaving 17 bases between. CDR1 is SGHDT, CDR2 YYEEEE, per germline.

This clone has a single count. The chain joins TRBV15 to TRBJ1-6; D is uncertain. Germline V lookup: CDR1 LNHNV, CDR2 YYDKDF (reference sequence). V lost 0 bases and J 15 bases, leaving 15 bases between the germline ends. The CDR3 has 14 amino acids. As DNA, the CDR3 is TGTGCCACCAGCAGAGATTCCCAGGTGGCCGACCTCCACTTT. Protein product: CATSRDSQVADLHF.

CDR3 DNA sequence: TGTGCCAGCAGCCCACTACAGGGAACCTACGAGCAGTACTTC. Its translation is CASSPLQGTYEQYF. This chain uses TRBV7-2 with TRBJ2-7; a weak D match, TRBD1 (6 bases). Germline loops: CDR1 SGHTA, CDR2 FQGNSA. This CDR3 is 14 amino acids long. Trimming removed 5 bases from V and 2 bases from J, with 13 bases in between.

The chain links TRBV30 to TRBJ2-2; the D gene is possibly TRBD2 (5 bases). Looked up from germline, CDR1 is GTSNPN and CDR2 is SVGIG (reference sequence). With 0 bases removed from V and 2 bases from J, the gap between germline ends came to 7 bases. CDR3 length equals 14 residues. The CDR3 loop reads CAWSVSGNTGELFF. For the CDR3, the DNA is TGTGCCTGGAGTGTATCGGGAAACACCGGGGAGCTGTTTTTT.

The chain employs TRBV27 and TRBJ2-1, with 9 bases matching TRBD2. Germline assignment: CDR1 MNHEY and CDR2 SMNVEV (reference sequence). The CDR3 loop spans 14 amino acids. Trimming took 6 bases from V and 5 from J; bases not matched to a gene: 5. The CDR3, as DNA: TGTGCCAGCAGCCCGGGCGGGGGGGACAATGAGCAGTTCTTC. It specifies CASSPGGGDNEQFF.

The V and J genes are TRBV28 and TRBJ2-2; D is perhaps TRBD1 (5 bases). The CDR3 has 14 amino acids. The V end was cut by 5 bases, the J end by 4 bases, with 11 bases between. Germline V gene lookup returns CDR1 MDHEN and CDR2 SYDVKM. As DNA, the CDR3 is TGTGCCAGCAGTCCCCTGGGGCCCACCGGGGAGCTGTTTTTT. It encodes CASSPLGPTGELFF.

This clone was recorded once. In DNA, the CDR3 is TGTGCCAGCAGCTTAAACCTGGCCTACACCTTC. It translates to CASSLNLAYTF. This chain uses TRBV7-9 with TRBJ1-2; D remains ambiguous. Per germline, CDR1 SEHNR and CDR2 FQNEAQ (reference sequence). With 2 bases removed from V and 10 bases from J, the gap between germline ends came to 8 bases. CDR3 length equals 11 residues.

The gene calls are TRBV7-2 and TRBJ1-2; D remains unclear. The V gene lost 6 bases and the J gene lost 3 bases, with 17 bases spanning the gap. Germline-derived CDR1 and CDR2 are SGHTA and FQGNSA. There are 15 residues in the CDR3. In DNA form, the CDR3 reads TGTGCCAGCAGACTAGGTGTAGGGTACGACTATGGCTACACCTTC. Protein sequence: CASRLGVGYDYGYTF.

This clone was recorded a few times. The chain uses TRBV2 and TRBJ1-2; the D gene is possibly TRBD1 (5 bases). Germline V gives CDR1 SNHLY, CDR2 FYNNEI. The CDR3 length is 12 residues. V shed 4 bases and J shed 4 bases, with 7 bases lying between them. The DNA of the CDR3 is TGTGCCAGCAGTGGACAGACCTATGGCTACACCTTC. As protein: CASSGQTYGYTF.

This clone was seen only a few times. The V call is TRBV19, the J call TRBJ2-3; 8 bases match TRBD1. The CDR3 is 14 amino acids. The trim removed 8 bases at V and 0 bases at J, leaving 4 bases unmatched. Germline CDR1 is LNHDA and CDR2 is SQIVND (reference sequence). The CDR3 spells CASRRTGSTDTQYF. The DNA for the CDR3 is TGTGCCAGTCGCCGGACAGGGAGCACAGATACGCAGTATTTT.

The gene calls are TRBV9 and TRBJ2-5; 8 nucleotides line up with TRBD2. Germline V gene sequence: CDR1 SGDLS, CDR2 YYNGEE. V was clipped by 3 bases and J by 1 base; unmatched bases: 8. The CDR3 loop spans 16 amino acids. For the CDR3, the DNA is TGTGCCAGCAGCGCCCTTAGCGGGGTGGGCCAAGAGACCCAGTACTTC. Its protein product is CASSALSGVGQETQYF.

The rearrangement uses TRBV13 and TRBJ2-7, with 8 bases lining up with TRBD2. The CDR3 is made up of 14 amino acids. V shed 5 bases, J shed 0 bases, and the junction held 3 bases outside the gene matches. The germline gives CDR1 PRHDT, CDR2 FYEKMQ (reference sequence). CDR3 coding DNA: TGTGCCAGCAGCCAGGCGGGGGGCTCCTACGAGCAGTACTTC. Translation gives CASSQAGGSYEQYF. Together with reference TRBV13 and TRBJ2-7, the CDR3 gives the full variable domain: AAGVIQSPRHLIKEKRETATLKCYPIPRHDTVYWYQQGPGQDPQFLISFYEKMQSDKGSIPDRFSAQQFSDYHSELNMSSLELGDSALYFCASSQAGGSYEQYFGPGTRLTVT.

The chain couples TRBV16 to TRBJ1-2, with D possibly matching TRBD1 (6 bases). The ends were cut back, 4 bases at V and 0 bases at J, with 9 bases in the middle. CDR3 length: 14 amino acids. Germline V gene data show CDR1 as KGHSY and CDR2 as FQNENV. The DNA of the CDR3 is TGTGCCAGCAGCCTTTGGACAGCTAACTATGGCTACACCTTC. Its translation is CASSLWTANYGYTF.

This clone was observed a few times. The V and J genes are TRBV29-1 and TRBJ2-7; the match to TRBD1 covers 9 bases. CDR3 length equals 13 residues. V lost 6 bases and J lost 5; bases outside the gene matches: 8. Germline CDR1 is SQVTM and CDR2 is ANQGSEA. This CDR3 is CSVVGTGYHEQYF. CDR3 coding DNA: TGCAGCGTAGTGGGGACAGGGTACCACGAGCAGTACTTC.

The chain recombines TRBV6-1 with TRBJ1-6, with unresolved D. V was trimmed by 0 bases and J by 7 bases, leaving 10 bases between them. The CDR3 length is 15 residues. CDR1 and CDR2 from the germline V gene are MNHNS and SASEGT. The CDR3 DNA reads TGTGCCAGCAGTGAAGCCGGCCAACGGAATTCACCCCTCCACTTT. Its translation: CASSEAGQRNSPLHF.

The chain recombines TRBV7-9 with TRBJ2-3; TRBD2 matches at 7 bases. The CDR3 has 15 amino acids. The germline V gene has CDR1 SEHNR and CDR2 FQNEAQ (reference sequence). The V and J ends lost 5 bases and 0 bases, in that order; junction bases with no gene match: 5. This chain's CDR3 is CASSNSGFSTDTQYF. The CDR3 region has the DNA TGTGCCAGCAGCAATAGCGGGTTCAGCACAGATACGCAGTATTTT.

V and J are TRBV7-2 and TRBJ1-2; tentatively, D is TRBD1 (5 bases). Trimming stripped 5 bases from V and 1 base from J, with 8 bases between. The germline V gene encodes CDR1 SGHTA and CDR2 FQGNSA. The CDR3 spans 13 residues. CDR3 in amino acids: CASSPDSNYGYTF. DNA of the CDR3: TGTGCCAGCAGCCCCGACAGTAACTATGGCTACACCTTC.

The rearrangement joins TRBV13 to TRBJ2-1, with D maybe TRBD1 (6 bases). Trimming took off 3 bases at V and 7 bases at J, with 28 bases between the two ends. Germline V gene sequence: CDR1 PRHDT, CDR2 FYEKMQ (reference sequence). The CDR3 totals 19 residues. The CDR3 sequence is CASSFPRGSSGVAANEQFF. CDR3 DNA: TGTGCCAGCAGCTTCCCGAGGGGGAGTAGTGGAGTAGCCGCAAATGAGCAGTTCTTC.

The J gene is TRBJ2-1, the V gene TRBV2; D not resolved. The V gene's germline CDR1 is SNHLY and CDR2 FYNNEI. The CDR3 length is 13 residues. V lost 4 bases, J lost 9 bases, and 13 bases lay in between. The CDR3 reads CASSGLTTIEQFF. The CDR3 DNA sequence: TGTGCCAGCAGTGGACTGACAACGATTGAGCAGTTCTTC.

The chain couples TRBV9 to TRBJ2-2; D gene ambiguous. CDR1 and CDR2 (germline): SGDLS, YYNGEE. This CDR3 spans 16 amino acids. The V end was cut by 0 bases, the J end by 0 bases, with 9 bases between. The CDR3 loop reads CASSVGLAANTGELFF. In DNA form, the CDR3 reads TGTGCCAGCAGCGTAGGGTTAGCCGCGAACACCGGGGAGCTGTTTTTT.

The chain uses TRBV28 and TRBJ2-6, with 11 bases fitting TRBD1. In germline, CDR1 is MDHEN, CDR2 SYDVKM. The CDR3 is 18 amino acids. V lost 6 bases to trimming and J lost 2 bases; unmatched junction nucleotides: 9. The CDR3 region has the DNA TGTGCCAGCAGCCCATCCGGACAGGGGGCGACTGGGGCCAACGTCCTGACTTTC. This translates into CASSPSGQGATGANVLTF. The full variable domain, rest sourced from reference TRBV28 and TRBJ2-6, is DVKVTQSSRYLVKRTGEKVFLECVQDMDHENMFWYRQDPGLGLRLIYFSYDVKMKEKGDIPEGYSVSREKKERFSLILESASTNQTSMYLCASSPSGQGATGANVLTFGAGSRLTVL.